The 2 T cell receptor beta chains below come from one sample, sequenced in a study of T cell repertoires in cytomegalovirus infection. TCRdb re-analysed the reads in MiXCR, keeping a single row per CDR3 protein. The sample records fewer than 200,000 distinct CDR3 sequences, roughly 9% being singletons. The sequencing sample was made of PBMCs. These receptors all stem from a human donor in good health (CMV status not recorded). Some clones in this sample may be carry-over from other donors' samples.

This clonotype was detected many times. The chain is built from TRBV5-4 and TRBJ2-7; D gene uncertain. Per germline, CDR1 SGHNT and CDR2 YYREEE (reference sequence). V was cut by 0 bases and J by 4 bases, with 8 bases left in between. The CDR3 totals 13 residues. The CDR3 sequence is CASSLEAGYEQYF. The CDR3 bases are TGTGCCAGCAGCTTGGAAGCCGGTTACGAGCAGTACTTC.

This clonotype was picked up many times. The CDR3 DNA sequence: TGTGCCAGCAGCCGAGGGCAGGGACTGAACACTGAAGCTTTCTTT. Amino acids: CASSRGQGLNTEAFF. The gene calls are TRBV7-2 and TRBJ1-1; possibly TRBD1 for D (5 bases). V was trimmed by 5 bases and J by 0 bases, leaving 13 bases between them. CDR1 is SGHTA, CDR2 FQGNSA, per germline. There are 15 residues in the CDR3.